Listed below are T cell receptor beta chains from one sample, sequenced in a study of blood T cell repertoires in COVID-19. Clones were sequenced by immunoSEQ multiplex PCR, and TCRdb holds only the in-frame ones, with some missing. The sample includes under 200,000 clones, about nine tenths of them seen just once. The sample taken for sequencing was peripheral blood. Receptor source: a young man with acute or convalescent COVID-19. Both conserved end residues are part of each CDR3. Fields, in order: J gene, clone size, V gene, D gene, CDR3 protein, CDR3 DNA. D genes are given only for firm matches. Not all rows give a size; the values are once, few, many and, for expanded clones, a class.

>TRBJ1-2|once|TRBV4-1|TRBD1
CASSQPGTGTGYTF
TGCGCCAGCAGCCAGCCCGGGACAGGGACTGGCTACACCTTC
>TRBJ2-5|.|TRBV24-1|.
CATSDSSPLIQETQYF
TGTGCCACCAGTGATTCTTCTCCCTTAATCCAAGAGACCCAGTACTTC
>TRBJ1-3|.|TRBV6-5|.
CASGTGTGNTIYF
TGTGCCAGCGGTACAGGTACAGGAAACACCATATATTTT
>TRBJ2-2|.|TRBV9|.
CASSPRDTGELFF
TGTGCCAGCAGCCCCCGGGACACCGGGGAGCTGTTTTTT
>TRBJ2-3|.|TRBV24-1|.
CATSEPKGDTDTQYF
TGTGCCACCAGTGAACCCAAGGGGGACACAGATACGCAGTATTTT
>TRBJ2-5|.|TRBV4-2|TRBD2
CASSQPDVGLAETQYF
TGTGCCAGCAGCCAACCGGATGTGGGACTAGCGGAGACCCAGTACTTC
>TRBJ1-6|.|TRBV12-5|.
CASGLVPRGADSPLHF
TGTGCTAGTGGTTTGGTCCCTCGGGGGGCGGATTCACCCCTCCACTTT
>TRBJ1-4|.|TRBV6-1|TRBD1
CASSEHRDRAGDEKLFF
TGTGCCAGCAGTGAACACCGGGACAGGGCAGGGGATGAAAAACTGTTTTTT
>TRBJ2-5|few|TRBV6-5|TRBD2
CASRNSRGAGETQYF
TGTGCCAGCAGGAACTCGCGGGGGGCTGGAGAGACCCAGTACTTC
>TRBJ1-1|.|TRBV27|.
CASTVQGGTEAFF
TGTGCCAGCACAGTTCAAGGGGGCACTGAAGCTTTCTTT
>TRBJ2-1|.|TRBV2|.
CASSSPPTGLGGDEQFF
TGTGCCAGCAGTTCCCCACCGACAGGGCTCGGGGGTGATGAGCAGTTCTTC
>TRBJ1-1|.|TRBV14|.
CASSQVSVNTEAFF
TGTGCCAGCAGCCAAGTGTCGGTGAACACTGAAGCTTTCTTT
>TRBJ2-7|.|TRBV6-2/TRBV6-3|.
CASSPEWGGISYEQYF
TGTGCCAGCAGCCCTGAATGGGGCGGGATTTCCTACGAGCAGTACTTC
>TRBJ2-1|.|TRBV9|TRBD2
CASSVWGTRNNEQFF
TGTGCCAGCAGCGTTTGGGGGACTAGGAACAATGAGCAGTTCTTC
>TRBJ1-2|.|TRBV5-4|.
CASSLGQARYNYGYTF
TGTGCCAGCAGCTTGGGGCAGGCTCGTTATAACTATGGCTACACCTTC
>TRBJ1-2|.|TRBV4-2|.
CASSQDISELNYGYTF
TGTGCCAGCAGCCAAGATATCTCGGAGTTAAACTATGGCTACACCTTC
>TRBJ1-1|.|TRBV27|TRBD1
CASSTRQGPDTEAFF
TGTGCCAGCAGTACGCGACAGGGGCCCGACACTGAAGCTTTCTTT
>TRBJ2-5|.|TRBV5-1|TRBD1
CASRPGTGRETQYF
TGCGCCAGCAGACCCGGGACAGGGAGAGAGACCCAGTACTTC
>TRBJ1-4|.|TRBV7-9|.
CASSSTRGSSEKLFF
TGTGCCAGCAGCTCTACGCGGGGCTCTAGTGAAAAACTGTTTTTT
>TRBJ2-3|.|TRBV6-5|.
CASSSDNHPTDTQYF
TGTGCCAGCAGTTCGGACAACCACCCCACAGATACGCAGTATTTT
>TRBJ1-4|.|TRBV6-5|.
CASKLTGLTNEKLFF
TGTGCCAGCAAACTCACAGGGTTGACTAATGAAAAACTGTTTTTT
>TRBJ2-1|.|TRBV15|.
CATSREWAGRSYNEQFF
TGTGCCACCAGCAGAGAGTGGGCGGGAAGATCCTACAATGAGCAGTTCTTC
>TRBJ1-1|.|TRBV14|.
CASSQVTLRSGGTEAFF
TGTGCCAGCAGCCAAGTCACGCTTCGGTCGGGGGGCACTGAAGCTTTCTTT
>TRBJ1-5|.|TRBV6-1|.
CASSEVQGSNQPQHF
TGTGCCAGCAGTGAAGTTCAGGGTAGCAATCAGCCCCAGCATTTT
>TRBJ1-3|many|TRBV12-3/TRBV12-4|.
CASSPRNTIYF
TGTGCCAGCAGCCCCCGGAACACCATATATTTT
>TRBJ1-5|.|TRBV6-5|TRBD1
CASSSGTAEGPQHF
TGTGCCAGCAGCTCCGGGACAGCAGAGGGGCCCCAGCATTTT
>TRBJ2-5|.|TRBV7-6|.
CASSSGETGPLLRETQYF
TGTGCCAGCAGCTCAGGGGAGACAGGCCCGCTTCTGAGGGAGACCCAGTACTTC